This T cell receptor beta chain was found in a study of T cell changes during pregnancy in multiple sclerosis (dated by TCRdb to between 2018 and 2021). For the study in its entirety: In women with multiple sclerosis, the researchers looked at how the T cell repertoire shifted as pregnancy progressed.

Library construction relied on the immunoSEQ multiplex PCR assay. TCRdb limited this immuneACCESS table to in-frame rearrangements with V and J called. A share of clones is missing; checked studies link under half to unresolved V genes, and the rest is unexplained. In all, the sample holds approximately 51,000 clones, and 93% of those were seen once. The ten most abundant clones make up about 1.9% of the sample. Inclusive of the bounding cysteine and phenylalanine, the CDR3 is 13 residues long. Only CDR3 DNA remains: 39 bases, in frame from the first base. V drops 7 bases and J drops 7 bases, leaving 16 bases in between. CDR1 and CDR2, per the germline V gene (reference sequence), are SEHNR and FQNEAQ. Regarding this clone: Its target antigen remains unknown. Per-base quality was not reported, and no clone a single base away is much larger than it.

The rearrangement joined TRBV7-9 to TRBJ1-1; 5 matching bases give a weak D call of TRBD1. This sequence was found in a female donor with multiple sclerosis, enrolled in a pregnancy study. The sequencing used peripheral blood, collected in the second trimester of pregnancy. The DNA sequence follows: TGTGCCAGCATCCCCATCTCGGGGGGTGAAGCTTTCTTT. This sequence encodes CASIPISGGEAFF.